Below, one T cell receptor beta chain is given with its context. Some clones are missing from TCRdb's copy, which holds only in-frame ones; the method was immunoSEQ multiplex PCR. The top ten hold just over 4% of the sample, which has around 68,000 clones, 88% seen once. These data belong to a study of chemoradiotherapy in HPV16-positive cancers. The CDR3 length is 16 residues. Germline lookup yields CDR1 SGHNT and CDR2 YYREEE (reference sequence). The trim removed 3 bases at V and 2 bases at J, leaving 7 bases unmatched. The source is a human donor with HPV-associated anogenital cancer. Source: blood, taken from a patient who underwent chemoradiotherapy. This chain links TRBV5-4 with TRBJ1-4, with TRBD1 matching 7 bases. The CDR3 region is CASSSGRQGTNEKLFF. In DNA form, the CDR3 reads TGTGCCAGCAGCTCCGGAAGACAGGGTACTAATGAAAAACTGTTTTTT.